This T cell receptor (beta chain) was found in a study of shared clonotypes between healthy human individuals. Whole-study results and caveats: Among non-shared clonotypes, generation probabilities were lower than among those shared by all four donors.

CD45RO negativity and positive selection for CCR7 defined naive CD8 cells, a population that excluded terminally differentiated effector memory CD45RA+ cells. Using immunoSEQ multiplex PCR, the repertoire was profiled, and TCRdb retains in-frame clones only, with some absent. The table includes about 2.1 million clones, 85% to 95% detected once. V was trimmed by 5 bases and J by 1 base, leaving 9 bases between them. This CDR3 comprises 14 residues. Germline CDR1 and CDR2: SGHVS and FQNEAQ. Regarding this clone: Its specificity is not known. Within the sample, other DNA sequences also encode this same CDR3.

The sample was naive CD8+ T cells from PBMCs. V gene TRBV7-8 combines with J gene TRBJ1-5; D is unclear. This TCR came from a young man in good health. Some clones in this sample may be carry-over from other donors' samples. CDR3 sequence (DNA): TGTGCCAGCAGCCCTAGCGGCAGCAATCAGCCCCAGCATTTT. Its translation: CASSPSGSNQPQHF.